The 18 T cell receptor beta chains presented below share a single source sample, sequenced in a study of T cell responses to AZD1222 COVID-19 vaccine. Assay used: immunoSEQ multiplex PCR; TCRdb lists only in-frame clones, some missing. This sample carries more than 15,000 clones, 84% of them seen once, and the ten largest clones take about 16%. The specimen comprised peripheral blood, sampled 28 days after the second AZD1222 dose. The receptors here all came from an adult who received the AZD1222 COVID-19 vaccine.

This clone was counted a single time. The chain carries TRBV15 and TRBJ2-2; 7 positions match TRBD2. The CDR3 covers 13 residues. Germline CDR1 reads LNHNV; CDR2 reads YYDKDF (reference sequence). Trimming took 3 bases from V and 7 from J; bases not matched to a gene: 2. CDR3 coding DNA: TGTGCCACCAGCAGTTTAGCGGGCGGGGAGCTGTTTTTT. This translates into CATSSLAGGELFF.

This rearrangement joins TRBV11-3 to TRBJ1-3; D not resolved. From germline, CDR1 is SGHNT and CDR2 YENEEA. The length of the CDR3 is 12 residues. With 5 bases removed from V and 8 bases from J, the gap between germline ends came to 10 bases. CDR3 sequence: CASSRIQDTIYF. In DNA, the CDR3 is TGTGCCAGCAGCCGCATCCAGGACACCATATATTTT.

This clone was seen a handful of times. The CDR3 here is CASSFAGGEGPQHF. CDR3 bases: TGTGCCAGCAGCTTCGCCGGGGGGGAAGGTCCCCAGCATTTT. J is TRBJ1-5 and V is TRBV7-2; D possibly corresponds to TRBD1 (5 bases). CDR1 and CDR2 (germline): SGHTA, FQGNSA. The CDR3 is 14 amino acids. The germline V and J ends were trimmed by 3 bases and 10 bases, with 16 bases remaining between them.

The V and J genes are TRBV4-1 and TRBJ1-3; D unresolved. Germline loops: CDR1 MGHRA, CDR2 YSYEKL. V lost 1 base to trimming and J lost 2 bases, with 12 bases between them. The CDR3 contains 16 residues. Here the CDR3 reads CASSQGEGAPGNTIYF. Written as DNA, the CDR3 is TGCGCCAGCAGCCAAGGAGAGGGTGCCCCTGGAAACACCATATATTTT.

The chain uses TRBV6-5 and TRBJ2-3; D could derive from TRBD1 or TRBD2 (5 bases each). This CDR3 spans 15 amino acids. The germline V gene has CDR1 MNHEY and CDR2 SVGAGI. V was clipped by 2 bases and J by 4 bases, with 13 bases between them. The CDR3 reads CASSYALRGADTQYF. The DNA of the CDR3 is TGTGCCAGCAGTTACGCTTTGAGAGGGGCAGATACGCAGTATTTT.

J is TRBJ2-7 and V is TRBV7-9; D may be TRBD1 or TRBD2 (5 bases each). V lost 10 bases and J lost 3, with 13 bases in between. The CDR3 runs to 12 residues. Germline-derived CDR1 and CDR2 are SEHNR and FQNEAQ (reference sequence). The DNA for the CDR3 is TGTGCCATCGGGGCAGTAAACTACGAGCAGTACTTC. It translates to CAIGAVNYEQYF.

V and J are TRBV5-8 and TRBJ2-7; D not resolved. Trimming removed 2 bases from V and 4 bases from J, with 10 bases in between. The CDR3 length is 13 residues. Looked up from germline, CDR1 is SGHTS and CDR2 is YDEGEE. CDR3 amino acids: CASSFDGRYEQYF. CDR3 sequence (DNA): TGTGCCAGCAGCTTCGACGGAAGATACGAGCAGTACTTC.

This clone showed up just a few times. J is TRBJ2-7 and V is TRBV19, with 9 bases matching TRBD2. Germline V CDR1 and CDR2: LNHDA, SQIVND (reference sequence). The V gene end was trimmed by 8 bases and the J gene end by 6 bases; junction bases not matched to a gene: 8. This CDR3 contains 13 residues. CDR3 sequence: CASAQGLASEQYF. The CDR3 nucleotides are TGTGCCAGTGCACAGGGACTAGCTTCCGAGCAGTACTTC.

This clone is a singleton in its sample. The gene calls are TRBV12-3 or TRBV12-4 and TRBJ1-2; D is undetermined. With 5 bases removed from V and 6 bases from J, the gap between germline ends came to 4 bases. This CDR3 region has 10 residues. DNA of the CDR3: TGTGCCAGCAGTCTTGATGGCTACACCTTC. It encodes CASSLDGYTF.

The chain couples TRBV4-2 to TRBJ2-7; D call uncertain. In germline, CDR1 is LGHNA, CDR2 YNFKEQ. This CDR3 is 14 amino acids long. Trimming took 1 base from V and 4 from J, leaving 11 bases between them. The CDR3 here is CASSQGGDQYEQYF. DNA for the CDR3: TGTGCCAGCAGCCAAGGGGGTGACCAATACGAGCAGTACTTC.

The chain employs TRBV30 and TRBJ2-3; D is perhaps TRBD2 (5 bases). Trimming took 3 bases from V and 5 from J, leaving 15 bases between them. The CDR3 sequence is 14 residues long. The germline V gene has CDR1 GTSNPN and CDR2 SVGIG (reference sequence). The CDR3 DNA reads as TGTGCCTGGAGCCCGGGCCATGCGGGAGATACGCAGTATTTT. Its translation is CAWSPGHAGDTQYF.

This chain links TRBV7-2 with TRBJ1-1; D not certain. The germline CDR1 and CDR2 sequences are SGHTA and FQGNSA. The CDR3 loop spans 12 amino acids. The germline V and J ends were trimmed by 0 bases and 6 bases, with 5 bases remaining between them. CDR3: CASSLARSEAFF. CDR3 bases: TGTGCCAGCAGCTTAGCACGGTCTGAAGCTTTCTTT.

CDR3 DNA sequence: TGTGCCAGTAGTTCAGGGTTTGGGAATCAGCCCCAGCATTTT. It specifies CASSSGFGNQPQHF. The chain combines TRBV19 with TRBJ1-5; a weak D match, TRBD1 (5 bases). The CDR3 sequence is 14 residues long. The ends were cut back, 5 bases at V and 4 bases at J, with 12 bases in the middle. From germline, CDR1 is LNHDA and CDR2 SQIVND (reference sequence).

The chain joins TRBV7-9 to TRBJ2-2; 9 nucleotides align to TRBD1. CDR1 and CDR2 from the germline V gene are SEHNR and FQNEAQ (reference sequence). V dropped 5 bases and J dropped 2; count of bases not matched to a gene: 6. This CDR3 is 16 amino acids long. CDR3: CASSTHRGPNTGELFF. DNA for the CDR3: TGTGCCAGCAGCACTCACAGGGGGCCTAACACCGGGGAGCTGTTTTTT.

This sequence joins TRBV29-1 and TRBJ2-7; D may match TRBD1 or TRBD2 (5 bases each). Germline lookup yields CDR1 SQVTM and CDR2 ANQGSEA. This CDR3 comprises 14 residues. V was clipped by 4 bases and J by 4 bases, with 17 bases between them. CDR3 loop: CSVAFVVGTYEQYF. The CDR3 nucleotides are TGCAGCGTTGCTTTCGTGGTCGGGACGTACGAGCAGTACTTC.

V usage is TRBV6-1 and J usage is TRBJ1-2, with TRBD1 identical over 7 bases. Trimming took 0 bases from V and 6 from J; bases not matched to a gene: 4. Germline CDR1 MNHNS, CDR2 SASEGT. This CDR3 has 14 residues. This CDR3 reads CASSEAGRGNGYTF. The CDR3 bases are TGTGCCAGCAGTGAAGCGGGCAGGGGGAATGGCTACACCTTC.

Details on this clone: Germline and junction disagree at one end, which may indicate a read error. V gene TRBV19 combines with J gene TRBJ2-7; no firm D call. The length of the CDR3 is 13 residues. The germline V gene has CDR1 LNHDA and CDR2 SQIVND (reference sequence). The CDR3 nucleotides read TGTGCCAGTGGTATCAAACCCTCCTACGAGCAGTACTTC. It specifies CASGIKPSYEQYF.

The chain is built from TRBV7-2 and TRBJ2-1; D may be TRBD1 (5 bases). Germline V gene data show CDR1 as SGHTA and CDR2 as FQGNSA. The V end was cut by 0 bases, the J end by 0 bases, with 6 bases between. The CDR3 covers 15 residues. CDR3 protein: CASSLAGRSYNEQFF. CDR3 nucleotide sequence: TGTGCCAGCAGCTTAGCGGGGCGCTCCTACAATGAGCAGTTCTTC.